This T cell receptor beta chain emerged from a study of T cell responses to AZD1222 COVID-19 vaccine. Study-wide background: Whether given at about 4 or about 12 weeks, second doses were pooled. Notes on the study in general: Nearly half of spike-specific TCRs reportedly target variant regions that are unmutated in the B.1.351 and B.1.1.7 variants.

Here immunoSEQ multiplex PCR was the method, and the copy in TCRdb shows in-frame clones only, minus some. The sample yields 95,000 to 100,000 clones, less than 95% seen once. J gave up 7 bases and V 4 bases, and 10 bases lay outside the gene matches. Looked up from germline, CDR1 is MDHEN and CDR2 is SYDVKM. The CDR3 length is 15 residues. Concerning this clone itself: Its matching antigen is unknown.

The material was peripheral blood, obtained on day 0 of AZD1222 vaccination. This chain joins TRBV28 and TRBJ1-5; 7 positions agree with TRBD1. This TCR was sampled from an adult in good health. For the CDR3, the DNA is TGTGCCAGCAGTTCAGGAGGGGGCGCTTGGCAGCCCCAGCATTTT. As protein: CASSSGGGAWQPQHF.